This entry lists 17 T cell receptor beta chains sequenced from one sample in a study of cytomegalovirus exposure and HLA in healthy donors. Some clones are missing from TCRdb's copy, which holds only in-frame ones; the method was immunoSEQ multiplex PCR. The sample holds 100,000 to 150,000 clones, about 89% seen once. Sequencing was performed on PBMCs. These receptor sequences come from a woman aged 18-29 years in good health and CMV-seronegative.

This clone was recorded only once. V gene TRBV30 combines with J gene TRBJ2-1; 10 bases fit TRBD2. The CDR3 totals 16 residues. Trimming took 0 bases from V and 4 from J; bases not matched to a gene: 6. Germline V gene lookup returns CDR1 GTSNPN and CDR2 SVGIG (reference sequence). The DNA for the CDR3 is TGTGCCTGGAGTGTAACCCTAGCGGGAGTGTACAATGAGCAGTTCTTC. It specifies CAWSVTLAGVYNEQFF.

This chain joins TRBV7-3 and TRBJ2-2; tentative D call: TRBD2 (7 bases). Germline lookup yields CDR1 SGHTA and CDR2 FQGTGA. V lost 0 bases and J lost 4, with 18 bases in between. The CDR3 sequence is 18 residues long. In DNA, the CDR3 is TGTGCCAGCAGCTTAACGGGGGCGACGGGACTAACCACCGGGGAGCTGTTTTTT. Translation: CASSLTGATGLTTGELFF.

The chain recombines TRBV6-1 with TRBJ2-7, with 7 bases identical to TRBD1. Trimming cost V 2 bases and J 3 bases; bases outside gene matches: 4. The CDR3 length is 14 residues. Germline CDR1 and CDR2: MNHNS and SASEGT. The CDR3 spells CASSEKGTDYEQYF. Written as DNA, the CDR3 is TGTGCCAGCAGTGAAAAAGGGACAGACTACGAGCAGTACTTC.

CDR3 coding DNA: TGTGCCAGCAGCGGGGACTCAGACACAGATACGCAGTATTTT. Residues: CASSGDSDTDTQYF. The chain uses TRBV9 and TRBJ2-3; D might be TRBD2 (6 bases). CDR3 length: 14 amino acids. The V end lost 3 bases, the J end lost 2 bases, and 10 bases lay between the germline ends. Germline lookup yields CDR1 SGDLS and CDR2 YYNGEE.

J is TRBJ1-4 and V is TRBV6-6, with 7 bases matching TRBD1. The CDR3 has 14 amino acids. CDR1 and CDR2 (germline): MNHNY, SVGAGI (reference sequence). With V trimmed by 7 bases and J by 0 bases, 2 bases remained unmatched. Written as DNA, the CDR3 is TGTGCCAGCAACACAGGGGCAACTAATGAAAAACTGTTTTTT. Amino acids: CASNTGATNEKLFF.

The CDR3 protein is CASSEAGLKGEAFF. CDR3 DNA sequence: TGTGCCAGCAGCGAGGCGGGGCTTAAAGGTGAAGCTTTCTTT. The J gene is TRBJ1-1, the V gene TRBV6-5; tentatively, D is TRBD1 (5 bases). The germline V gene encodes CDR1 MNHEY and CDR2 SVGAGI. The CDR3 extends over 14 amino acids. V was trimmed by 6 bases and J by 7 bases, leaving 18 bases between them.

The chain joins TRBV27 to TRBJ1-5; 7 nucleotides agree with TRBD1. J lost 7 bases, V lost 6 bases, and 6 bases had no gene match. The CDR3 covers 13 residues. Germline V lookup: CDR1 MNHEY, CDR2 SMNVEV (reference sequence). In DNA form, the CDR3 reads TGTGCCAGCAGAGGGACAGCTCGACAGCCCCAGCATTTT. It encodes CASRGTARQPQHF.

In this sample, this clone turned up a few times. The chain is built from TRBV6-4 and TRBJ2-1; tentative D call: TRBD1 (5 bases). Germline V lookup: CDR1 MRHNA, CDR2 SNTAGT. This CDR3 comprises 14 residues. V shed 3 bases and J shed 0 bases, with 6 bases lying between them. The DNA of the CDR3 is TGTGCCAGCAGTGAAGACAGCTCCTACAATGAGCAGTTCTTC. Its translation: CASSEDSSYNEQFF.

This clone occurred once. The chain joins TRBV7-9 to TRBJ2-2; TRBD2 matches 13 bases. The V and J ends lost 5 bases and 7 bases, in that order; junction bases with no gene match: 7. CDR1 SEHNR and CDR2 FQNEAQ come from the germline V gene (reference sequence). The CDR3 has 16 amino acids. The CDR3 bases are TGTGCCAGCAGCCTTGGACTAGCGGGAGAGGGCGGGGAGCTGTTTTTT. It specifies CASSLGLAGEGGELFF.

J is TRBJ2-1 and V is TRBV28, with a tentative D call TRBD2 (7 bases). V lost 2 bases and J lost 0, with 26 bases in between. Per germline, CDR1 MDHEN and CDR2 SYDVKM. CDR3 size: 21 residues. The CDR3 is CASSLGVGGGGRTSSYNEQFF. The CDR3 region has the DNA TGTGCCAGCAGTTTAGGAGTAGGGGGGGGTGGACGAACGAGCTCCTACAATGAGCAGTTCTTC.

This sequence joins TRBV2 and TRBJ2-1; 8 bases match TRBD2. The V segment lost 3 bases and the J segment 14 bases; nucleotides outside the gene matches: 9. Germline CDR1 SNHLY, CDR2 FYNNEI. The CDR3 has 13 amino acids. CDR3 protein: CASSEGAGVRKFF. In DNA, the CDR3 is TGTGCCAGCAGTGAGGGAGCGGGAGTGAGAAAGTTCTTC.

The CDR3 reads CASSLEGWNTEAFF. For the CDR3, the DNA is TGCGCCAGCAGCTTGGAGGGGTGGAACACTGAAGCTTTCTTT. This rearrangement joins TRBV5-1 to TRBJ1-1; tentative D call: TRBD1 (5 bases). Trimming pared 0 bases from V and 1 base from J, leaving 7 bases between. This CDR3 region has 14 residues. Germline-derived CDR1 and CDR2 are SGHRS and YFSETQ.

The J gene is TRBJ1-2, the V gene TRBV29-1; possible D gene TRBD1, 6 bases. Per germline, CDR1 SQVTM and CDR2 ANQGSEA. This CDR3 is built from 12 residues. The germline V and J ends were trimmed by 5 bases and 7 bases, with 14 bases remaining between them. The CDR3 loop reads CSVSAGESGYTF. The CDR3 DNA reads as TGCAGCGTTTCGGCAGGGGAAAGTGGCTACACCTTC.

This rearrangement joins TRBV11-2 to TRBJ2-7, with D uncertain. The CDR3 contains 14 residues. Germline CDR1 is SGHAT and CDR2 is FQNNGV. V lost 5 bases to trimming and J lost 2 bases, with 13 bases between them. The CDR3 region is CASSPLGGAYEQYF. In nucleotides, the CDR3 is TGTGCCAGCAGCCCACTCGGCGGAGCCTACGAGCAGTACTTC.

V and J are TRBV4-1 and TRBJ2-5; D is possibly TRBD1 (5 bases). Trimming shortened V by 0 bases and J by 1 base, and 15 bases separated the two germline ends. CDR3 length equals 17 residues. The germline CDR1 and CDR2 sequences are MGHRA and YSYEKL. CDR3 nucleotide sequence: TGCGCCAGCAGCCAAGATACGGCTAGGGGTCTCCAAGAGACCCAGTACTTC. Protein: CASSQDTARGLQETQYF.

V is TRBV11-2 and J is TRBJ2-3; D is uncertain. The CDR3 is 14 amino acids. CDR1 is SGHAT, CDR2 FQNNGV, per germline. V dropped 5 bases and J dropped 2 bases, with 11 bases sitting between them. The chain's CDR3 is CASSPSPNTDTQYF. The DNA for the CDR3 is TGTGCCAGCAGCCCAAGCCCAAACACAGATACGCAGTATTTT.

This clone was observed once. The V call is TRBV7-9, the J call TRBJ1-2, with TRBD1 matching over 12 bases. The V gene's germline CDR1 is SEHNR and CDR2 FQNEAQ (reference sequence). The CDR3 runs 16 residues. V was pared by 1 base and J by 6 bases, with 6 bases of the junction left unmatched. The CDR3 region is CASSLGGQGALNGYTF. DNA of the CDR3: TGTGCCAGCAGCTTAGGGGGACAGGGGGCTTTGAATGGCTACACCTTC.